The 17 T cell receptor beta chains listed next were all sequenced from one sample in a study of beta chain features in type 1 diabetes. As every portion of the isolated RNA was reverse transcribed, the sequencing read expressed TCRB transcripts. The protocol was immunoSEQ multiplex PCR, while the TCRdb copy is restricted to in-frame clones and leaves out a portion. The repertoire holds roughly 450,000 clones, with 9.5% to 12% as singletons. Sequences were obtained from naive CD4+ T cells from blood. The source of these receptors is a woman aged 18-29 years in good health.

There are a few counts of this clone. The DNA of the CDR3 is TGTGCCAGCAGCGAGGGACAGGGGTCCTACAATGAGCAGTTCTTC. It is translated as CASSEGQGSYNEQFF. This chain joins TRBV7-2 and TRBJ2-1, with TRBD1 identical over 10 bases. This CDR3 spans 15 amino acids. With 5 bases clipped from V and 1 base from J, the junction kept 2 bases outside the gene matches. The germline V gene encodes CDR1 SGHTA and CDR2 FQGNSA.

J is TRBJ2-7 and V is TRBV4-3; D gene uncertain. This CDR3 has 13 amino acids. The V gene's germline CDR1 is LGHNA and CDR2 YSLEER. The ends were cut back, 1 base at V and 6 bases at J, with 10 bases in the middle. This CDR3 reads CASSQVTLREQYF. As DNA, the CDR3 is TGCGCCAGCAGCCAAGTCACGCTCCGCGAGCAGTACTTC.

V is TRBV5-1 and J is TRBJ1-2; D may be TRBD1 (5 bases). Germline CDR1 and CDR2: SGHRS and YFSETQ. The CDR3 is 14 amino acids. The germline V and J ends were trimmed by 2 bases and 4 bases, with 12 bases remaining between them. The CDR3 region has the DNA TGCGCCAGCAGCTTCAGGGTAGGAGTCTATGGCTACACCTTC. Its protein is CASSFRVGVYGYTF.

This clone was detected a few times. The chain recombines TRBV4-3 with TRBJ1-1; no definite D call. Germline loops: CDR1 LGHNA, CDR2 YSLEER. V was cut by 1 base and J by 0 bases, with 3 bases left in between. CDR3 length equals 13 residues. Here the CDR3 reads CASSQAVNTEAFF. The CDR3 DNA reads TGCGCCAGCAGCCAAGCAGTGAACACTGAAGCTTTCTTT.

The chain has TRBV19 and TRBJ2-4; D may correspond to TRBD1 or TRBD2 (5 bases each). In germline, CDR1 is LNHDA, CDR2 SQIVND (reference sequence). The length of the CDR3 is 11 residues. Trimming took off 3 bases at V and 14 bases at J, with 11 bases between the two ends. CDR3 coding DNA: TGTGCCAGTAGTATCGGGACCGCTAAGTACTTC. The encoded protein is CASSIGTAKYF.

The chain combines TRBV4-1 with TRBJ1-2; no clear D gene. The germline V gene encodes CDR1 MGHRA and CDR2 YSYEKL. V was pared by 2 bases and J by 4 bases, with 14 bases between. There are 15 residues in the CDR3. The CDR3 here is CASSQPTGGSYGYTF. In DNA form, the CDR3 reads TGCGCCAGCAGCCAACCGACCGGAGGGAGCTATGGCTACACCTTC.

This clone was observed a handful of times. The J gene is TRBJ2-4, the V gene TRBV5-1; 12 nucleotides agree with TRBD2. Germline V lookup: CDR1 SGHRS, CDR2 YFSETQ. The CDR3 is 19 residues long. Losses at the gene ends were 3 bases for V and 0 bases for J; bases not matched to a gene: 10. The chain's CDR3 is CASSSGTSGLRIAKNIQYF. The CDR3 DNA follows: TGCGCCAGCAGCTCTGGGACTAGCGGGTTACGAATAGCCAAAAACATTCAGTACTTC.

J is TRBJ1-2 and V is TRBV18, with D unclear. This CDR3 comprises 12 residues. Germline values: CDR1 KGHSH, CDR2 LQKENI. Trimming removed 0 bases from V and 6 bases from J, with 5 bases in between. CDR3: CASSPPGDGYTF. CDR3 nucleotide sequence: TGTGCCAGCTCACCACCCGGGGATGGCTACACCTTC.

This chain joins TRBV27 and TRBJ2-6, with a possible D match to TRBD1 (6 bases). Germline CDR1 is MNHEY and CDR2 is SMNVEV (reference sequence). V was shortened by 5 bases and J by 1 base, with 12 bases between the two germline ends. This CDR3 contains 16 residues. The CDR3 nucleotides read TGTGCCAGCAGTACCACTCAGGGGTCTGGGGCCAACGTCCTGACTTTC. Protein sequence: CASSTTQGSGANVLTF.

The rearrangement uses TRBV19 and TRBJ2-5; 7 nucleotides match TRBD1. Per the germline V gene, CDR1 is LNHDA and CDR2 is SQIVND (reference sequence). CDR3 length equals 14 residues. After removal of 7 bases from V and 0 bases from J, the junction contained 5 bases not matched to a gene. The CDR3 here is CASTDRVDQETQYF. Written as DNA, the CDR3 is TGTGCCAGTACCGACAGGGTGGACCAAGAGACCCAGTACTTC.

This clone was counted a few times. The chain combines TRBV5-1 with TRBJ1-2, with TRBD1 as a possible D gene (6 bases). CDR3 size: 17 residues. Per germline, CDR1 SGHRS and CDR2 YFSETQ. Trimming cost V 0 bases and J 8 bases, with 23 bases left between them. The CDR3 sequence is CASSLAPQGPMDIGYTF. The CDR3, as DNA: TGCGCCAGCAGCTTGGCTCCACAGGGCCCCATGGATATCGGCTACACCTTC.

This chain joins TRBV5-6 and TRBJ2-6; D is uncertain. This CDR3 has 15 amino acids. CDR1 and CDR2 from the germline V gene are SGHDT and YYEEEE. V shed 0 bases and J shed 0 bases, with 4 bases lying between them. CDR3 coding DNA: TGTGCCAGCAGCTTGGGGTACTCTGGGGCCAACGTCCTGACTTTC. Translated: CASSLGYSGANVLTF.

This rearrangement joins TRBV4-3 to TRBJ2-6; the D is unclear. CDR3 length equals 16 residues. The ends were cut back, 2 bases at V and 0 bases at J, with 8 bases in the middle. Per germline, CDR1 LGHNA and CDR2 YSLEER. The CDR3: CASSQRYPSGANVLTF. CDR3 in DNA: TGCGCCAGCAGCCAACGCTATCCCTCTGGGGCCAACGTCCTGACTTTC.

This clone was counted only a few times. This rearrangement joins TRBV6-1 to TRBJ2-1; 13 bases are shared with TRBD2. Germline V gene sequence: CDR1 MNHNS, CDR2 SASEGT. Trimming at V came to 2 bases and at J to 6 bases, leaving 7 bases not matched to a gene. The CDR3 sequence is 17 residues long. The CDR3 bases are TGTGCCAGCAGTGAAATAACTAGCGGGAGGGCCCGCAATGAGCAGTTCTTC. It codes for CASSEITSGRARNEQFF.

This clone has more than one count but fewer than ten. The chain uses TRBV4-2 and TRBJ2-5, with 9 positions matching TRBD2. The CDR3 runs to 17 residues. The trim removed 4 bases at V and 1 base at J, leaving 10 bases unmatched. The germline gives CDR1 LGHNA, CDR2 YNFKEQ. Here the CDR3 reads CASSPGQTSGTQETQYF. CDR3 nucleotide sequence: TGTGCCAGCAGCCCCGGCCAGACTAGCGGAACCCAAGAGACCCAGTACTTC.

There are a few counts of this clone. The V gene is TRBV4-3, the J gene TRBJ2-7; D perhaps matches TRBD2 (6 bases). The V gene's germline CDR1 is LGHNA and CDR2 YSLEER. CDR3 length equals 15 residues. The V end was cut by 4 bases, the J end by 4 bases, with 17 bases between. CDR3 nucleotides: TGCGCCAGCAGCCGGCTAGCTGCCGGGGGTTACGAGCAGTACTTC. Protein product: CASSRLAAGGYEQYF.

This clone has a handful of counts. The chain uses TRBV4-1 and TRBJ1-6; D may be TRBD1 (5 bases). Germline V gives CDR1 MGHRA, CDR2 YSYEKL. The V gene lost 1 base and the J gene lost 10 bases, with 14 bases spanning the gap. The CDR3 length is 15 residues. The CDR3 nucleotides are TGCGCCAGCAGCCAAGCGGGCAGGGTAAGGTCACCCCTCCACTTT. Its protein product is CASSQAGRVRSPLHF.